Sequencing of this TCR beta chain was carried out in a study of blood T cell repertoires in COVID-19. Study at large: Spain, Italy and the United States supplied samples that represented acute and convalescent COVID-19. T cells, B-cell-depleted T cells, or PBMCs supplied cDNA or gDNA.

The germline V gene encodes CDR1 SEHNR and CDR2 FQNEAQ (reference sequence). The CDR3 spans 14 residues. V was trimmed by 2 bases and J by 1 base, leaving 6 bases between them. Per the original data handling: How many nucleated cells were present was estimated from reference gene primer amplification. Assay: immunoSEQ multiplex PCR; the TCRdb copy retains only in-frame clones and omits some. That table furnishes V, J and clone size, whereas the DNA furnished D and trimming. The sample includes a few hundred thousand clones, 75% to 85% of them seen just once. This receptor was identified in a human donor in a cohort sampled during active COVID-19. The sequencing sample was made of peripheral blood. This chain connects TRBV7-9 to TRBJ2-1; no definite D call. CDR3 residues: CASSLRESYNEQFF. The CDR3 DNA follows: TGTGCCAGCAGCTTAAGAGAGTCCTACAATGAGCAGTTCTTC.